This T cell receptor beta chain was recorded in a study of blood T cell repertoires in COVID-19. Study overall: Samples came from the United States, Italy and Spain, spanning acute and convalescent COVID-19. PBMCs, B-cell-depleted T cells, or T cells provided the cDNA or gDNA that made up the material.

Here immunoSEQ multiplex PCR was the method, and the copy in TCRdb shows in-frame clones only, minus some. The data contain a few hundred thousand clones, more than 75% of them seen just once; the ten biggest clones take up 3% to 4%. Germline CDR1 GTSNPN, CDR2 SVGIG (reference sequence). CDR3 size: 18 residues. Trimming at V came to 3 bases and at J to 0 bases, leaving 8 bases not matched to a gene. The chain employs TRBV30 and TRBJ2-1, with TRBD2 identical over 13 bases. This clonotype was obtained from a woman between 45 and 65 years old with active or convalescent COVID-19. The material sequenced was peripheral blood. The CDR3 DNA follows: TGTGCCTGGAGCATTACCCGGACTAGCGGGAGCTCCTACAATGAGCAGTTCTTC. Protein: CAWSITRTSGSSYNEQFF. Filled out from reference TRBV30 and TRBJ2-1, the complete variable domain reads SQTIHQWPATLVQPVGSPLSLECTVEGTSNPNLYWYRQAAGRGLQLLFYSVGIGQISSEVPQNLSASRPQDRQFILSSKKLLLSDSGFYLCAWSITRTSGSSYNEQFFGPGTRLTVL.